This T cell receptor beta chain was sequenced during a study of blood T cell repertoires in COVID-19. V gave up 2 bases and J gave up 8 bases, with 18 bases separating them. CDR1 and CDR2 (germline): GTSNPN, SVGIG (reference sequence). This CDR3 has 14 amino acids. Sequencing used immunoSEQ multiplex PCR; TCRdb keeps in-frame clones, though not all of them. In the table there are about 130,000 clones, about 80% of which are singletons. In terms of age and location, participants ranged from about 18 to 100 years and lived in about two dozen US areas. Cohort 3 recovered donors had two negative PCRs, clearance, or symptom resolution.

This sequence originates from a man between 50 and 59 years old who had recovered from COVID-19. The chain links TRBV30 to TRBJ1-2, with D maybe TRBD1 (6 bases). The sequenced sample consisted of PBMCs or T cells enriched from blood (not recorded which). CDR3 in DNA: TGTGCCTGGAGTTCCCCGGACAGAAGTAAAGGCTACACCTTC. It specifies CAWSSPDRSKGYTF. The entire variable domain, with the rest obtained from reference TRBV30 and TRBJ1-2, is as follows: SQTIHQWPATLVQPVGSPLSLECTVEGTSNPNLYWYRQAAGRGLQLLFYSVGIGQISSEVPQNLSASRPQDRQFILSSKKLLLSDSGFYLCAWSSPDRSKGYTFGSGTRLTVV.